This TCR beta chain was observed in a study of response to subunit inactivated influenza vaccine. One entry per CDR3 protein, called by TCRdb with MiXCR from the RT-PCR reads. This sample has some 850,000 distinct CDR3 sequences, with roughly 18% found just once. This clonotype came up a few times. Its antigen is as yet unknown. The CDR3 consists of 16 residues. V dropped 2 bases and J dropped 3; count of bases not matched to a gene: 5. Germline loops: CDR1 KGHDR, CDR2 SFDVKD. Study outcomes and limitations: Every seasonal influenza vaccination brings in few new T cells, the authors suggested.

The sample here was PBMCs from blood, taken around 5 days after vaccination. The clonotype comes from a man in his fifties who received an inactivated influenza vaccine. The chain combines TRBV24-1 with TRBJ2-1, with TRBD1 identical over 8 bases. DNA for the CDR3: TGTGCCACCAGTGATTGGGGGGACAGGAACTACAATGAGCAGTTCTTC. Its translation: CATSDWGDRNYNEQFF.